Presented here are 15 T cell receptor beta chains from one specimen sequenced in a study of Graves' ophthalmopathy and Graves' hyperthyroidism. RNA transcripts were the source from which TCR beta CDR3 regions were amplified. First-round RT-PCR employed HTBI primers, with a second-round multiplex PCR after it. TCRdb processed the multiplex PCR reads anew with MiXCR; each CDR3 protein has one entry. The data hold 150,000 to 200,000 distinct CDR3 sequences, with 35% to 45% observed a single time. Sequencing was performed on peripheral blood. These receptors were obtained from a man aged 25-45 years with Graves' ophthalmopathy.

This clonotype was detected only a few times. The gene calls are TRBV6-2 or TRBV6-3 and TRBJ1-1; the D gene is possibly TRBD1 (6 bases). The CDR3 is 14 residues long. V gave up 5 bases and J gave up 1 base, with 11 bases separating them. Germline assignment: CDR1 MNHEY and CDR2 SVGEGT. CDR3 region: CASSRMTGNTEAFF. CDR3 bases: TGTGCCAGCAGTCGGATGACAGGGAACACTGAAGCTTTCTTT.

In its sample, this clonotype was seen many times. In DNA form, the CDR3 reads TGTGCCAGCAGCTCAGGGAGTTTCGGCGTTTATTCACCCCTCCACTTT. This gives the protein CASSSGSFGVYSPLHF. This rearrangement joins TRBV12-3 or TRBV12-4 to TRBJ1-6, with a weak D call TRBD1 (5 bases). V lost 6 bases and J lost 8, with 20 bases in between. The CDR3 runs 16 residues.

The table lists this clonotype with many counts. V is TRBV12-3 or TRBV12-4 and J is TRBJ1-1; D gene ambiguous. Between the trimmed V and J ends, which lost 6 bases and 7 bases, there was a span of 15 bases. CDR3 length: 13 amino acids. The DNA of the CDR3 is TGTGCCAGCAGGCGGGTTTTTGGGGTTGAAGCTTTCTTT. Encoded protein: CASRRVFGVEAFF.

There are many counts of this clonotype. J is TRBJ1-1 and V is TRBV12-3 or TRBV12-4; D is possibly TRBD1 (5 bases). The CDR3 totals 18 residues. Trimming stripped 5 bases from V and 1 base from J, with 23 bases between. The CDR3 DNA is TGTGCCAGCAGTCCATACCGGGCGGAACAGGCAAAGAACACTGAAGCTTTCTTT. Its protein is CASSPYRAEQAKNTEAFF.

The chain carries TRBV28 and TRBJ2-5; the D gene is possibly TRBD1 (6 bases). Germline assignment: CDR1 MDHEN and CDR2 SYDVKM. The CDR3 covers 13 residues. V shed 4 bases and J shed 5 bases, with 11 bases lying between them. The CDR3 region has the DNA TGTGCCAGCAGTTGGACAGTCAGGGAGACCCAGTACTTC. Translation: CASSWTVRETQYF.

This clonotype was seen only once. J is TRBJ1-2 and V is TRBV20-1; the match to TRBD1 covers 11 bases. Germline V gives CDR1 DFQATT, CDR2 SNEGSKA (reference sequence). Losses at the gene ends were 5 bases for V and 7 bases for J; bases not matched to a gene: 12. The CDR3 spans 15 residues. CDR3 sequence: CSAVGQGASIGGYTF. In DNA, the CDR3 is TGCAGTGCTGTCGGACAGGGGGCGTCAATCGGTGGCTACACCTTC.

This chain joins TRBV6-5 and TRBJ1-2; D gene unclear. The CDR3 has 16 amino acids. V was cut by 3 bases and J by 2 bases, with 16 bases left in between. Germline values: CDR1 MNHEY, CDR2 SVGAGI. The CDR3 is CASSYEEDYTNYGYTF. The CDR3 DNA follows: TGTGCCAGCAGTTATGAGGAAGACTACACAAACTATGGCTACACCTTC.

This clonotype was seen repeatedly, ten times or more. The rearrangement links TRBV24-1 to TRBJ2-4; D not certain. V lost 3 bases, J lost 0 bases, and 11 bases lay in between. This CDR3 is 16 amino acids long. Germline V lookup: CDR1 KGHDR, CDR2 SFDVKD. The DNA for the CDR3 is TGTGCCACCAGTGATCAAGAGCTACTAGCCAAAAACATTCAGTACTTC. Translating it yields CATSDQELLAKNIQYF.

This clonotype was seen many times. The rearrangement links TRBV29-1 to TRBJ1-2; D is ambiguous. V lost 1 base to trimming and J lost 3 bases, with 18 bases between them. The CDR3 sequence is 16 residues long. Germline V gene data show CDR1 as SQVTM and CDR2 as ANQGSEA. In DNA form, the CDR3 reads TGCAGCGTTGAAGCGAGGGAGTCAGGCGGATACTATGGCTACACCTTC. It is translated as CSVEARESGGYYGYTF. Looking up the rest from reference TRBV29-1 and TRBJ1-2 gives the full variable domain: SAVISQKPSRDICQRGTSLTIQCQVDSQVTMMFWYRQQPGQSLTLIATANQGSEATYESGFVIDKFPISRPNLTFSTLTVSNMSPEDSSIYLCSVEARESGGYYGYTFGSGTRLTVV.

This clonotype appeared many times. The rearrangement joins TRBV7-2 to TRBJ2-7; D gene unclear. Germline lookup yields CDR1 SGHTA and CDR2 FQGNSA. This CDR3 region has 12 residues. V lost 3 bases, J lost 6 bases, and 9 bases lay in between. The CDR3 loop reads CASSFMPSEQYF. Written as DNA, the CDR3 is TGTGCCAGCAGCTTCATGCCCTCCGAGCAGTACTTC.

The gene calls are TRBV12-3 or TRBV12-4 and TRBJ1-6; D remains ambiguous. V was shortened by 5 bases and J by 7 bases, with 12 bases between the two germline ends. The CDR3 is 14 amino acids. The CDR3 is CASSQHNSNSPLHF. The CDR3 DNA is TGTGCCAGCAGTCAACACAACTCGAATTCACCCCTCCACTTT.

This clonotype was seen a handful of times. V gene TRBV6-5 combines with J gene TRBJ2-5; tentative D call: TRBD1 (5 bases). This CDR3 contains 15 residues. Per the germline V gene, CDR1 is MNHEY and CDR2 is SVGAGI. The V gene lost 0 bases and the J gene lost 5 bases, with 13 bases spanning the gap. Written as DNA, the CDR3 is TGTGCCAGCAGTTACTCCGGGCAGGGCTGGGAGACCCAGTACTTC. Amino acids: CASSYSGQGWETQYF.

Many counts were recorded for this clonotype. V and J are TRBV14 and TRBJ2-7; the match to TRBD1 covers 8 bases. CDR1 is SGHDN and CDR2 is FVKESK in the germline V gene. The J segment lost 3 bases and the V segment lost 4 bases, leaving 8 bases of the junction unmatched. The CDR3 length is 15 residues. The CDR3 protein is CASSRLGQAYYEQYF. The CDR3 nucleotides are TGTGCCAGCAGCCGCCTGGGACAGGCTTACTACGAGCAGTACTTC.

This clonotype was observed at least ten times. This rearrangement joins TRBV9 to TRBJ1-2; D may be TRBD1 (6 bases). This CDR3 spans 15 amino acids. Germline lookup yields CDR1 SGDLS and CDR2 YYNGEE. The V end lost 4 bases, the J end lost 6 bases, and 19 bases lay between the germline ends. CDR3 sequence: CASSPDRSGWDGYTF. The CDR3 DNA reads TGTGCCAGCAGCCCCGACAGGAGCGGGTGGGATGGCTACACCTTC. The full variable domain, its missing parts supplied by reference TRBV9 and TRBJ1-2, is DSGVTQTPKHLITATGQRVTLRCSPRSGDLSVYWYQQSLDQGLQFLIQYYNGEERAKGNILERFSAQQFPDLHSELNLSSLELGDSALYFCASSPDRSGWDGYTFGSGTRLTVV.

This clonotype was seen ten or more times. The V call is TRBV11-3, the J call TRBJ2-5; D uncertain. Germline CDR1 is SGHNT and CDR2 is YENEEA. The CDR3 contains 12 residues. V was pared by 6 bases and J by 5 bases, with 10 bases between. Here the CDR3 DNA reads TGTGCCAGCAGGTCTACTCCTGAGACCCAGTACTTC. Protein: CASRSTPETQYF.